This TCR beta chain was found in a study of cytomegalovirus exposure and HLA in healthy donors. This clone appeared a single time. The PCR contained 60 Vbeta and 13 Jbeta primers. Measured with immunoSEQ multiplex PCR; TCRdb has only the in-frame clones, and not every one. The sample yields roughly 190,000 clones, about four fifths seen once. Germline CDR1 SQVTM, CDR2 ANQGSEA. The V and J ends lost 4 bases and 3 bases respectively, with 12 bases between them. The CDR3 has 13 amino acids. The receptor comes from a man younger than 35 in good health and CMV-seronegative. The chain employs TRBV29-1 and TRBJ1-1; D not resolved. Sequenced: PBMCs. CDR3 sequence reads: CSVVQVRDTEAFF. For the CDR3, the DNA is TGCAGCGTTGTCCAGGTGAGGGACACTGAAGCTTTCTTT.